A single sample is the source of the 24 T cell receptor beta chains below, sequenced in a study of identifying expanded T cells in peripheral blood. Some clones are missing from TCRdb's copy, which holds only in-frame ones; the method was immunoSEQ multiplex PCR. Of about 54,000 clones in the sample, approximately 89% were seen once. The sequenced sample was blood. Receptors were obtained from a person aged 18-69 years in good health.

The gene calls are TRBV18 and TRBJ2-2; D uncertain. This CDR3 spans 14 amino acids. Trimming removed 3 bases at V and 3 bases at J, with 8 bases between. Per the germline V gene, CDR1 is KGHSH and CDR2 is LQKENI. This chain's CDR3 is CASSPIRDTGELFF. The CDR3 coding sequence is TGTGCCAGCTCACCTATCCGGGACACCGGGGAGCTGTTTTTT.

The V and J genes are TRBV19 and TRBJ1-4; 8 bases map to TRBD1. The CDR3 sequence is 15 residues long. Germline V gene data show CDR1 as LNHDA and CDR2 as SQIVND (reference sequence). Losses at the gene ends were 9 bases for V and 7 bases for J; bases not matched to a gene: 13. CDR3 sequence (DNA): TGTGCCAGCGCCTCAGGGGGCGTGGGGGGTGAAAAACTGTTTTTT. The encoded protein is CASASGGVGGEKLFF.

The chain employs TRBV7-8 and TRBJ1-3, with D unclear. The CDR3 is made up of 13 amino acids. Germline V gene data show CDR1 as SGHVS and CDR2 as FQNEAQ. Trimming removed 5 bases at V and 4 bases at J, with 9 bases between. CDR3 nucleotides: TGTGCCAGCAGCCCCTCTGACGGAAACACCATATATTTT. Residues: CASSPSDGNTIYF.

The chain couples TRBV18 to TRBJ1-2, with 9 bases fitting TRBD1. Trimming took 5 bases from V and 1 from J; bases not matched to a gene: 5. Per the germline V gene, CDR1 is KGHSH and CDR2 is LQKENI. This CDR3 is built from 15 residues. The DNA of the CDR3 is TGTGCCAGCTCAGCTACAGGGGGCGGTAACTATGGCTACACCTTC. It is translated as CASSATGGGNYGYTF. The variable domain in full, with the rest retrieved from reference TRBV18 and TRBJ1-2, is NAGVMQNPRHLVRRRGQEARLRCSPMKGHSHVYWYRQLPEEGLKFMVYLQKENIIDESGMPKERFSAEFPKEGPSILRIQQVVRGDSAAYFCASSATGGGNYGYTFGSGTRLTVV.

The chain combines TRBV29-1 with TRBJ1-1, with 12 bases matching TRBD1. V trimming: 4 bases; J trimming: 6 bases; junction bases outside the gene matches: 6. This CDR3 contains 14 residues. Germline assignment: CDR1 SQVTM and CDR2 ANQGSEA. CDR3 coding DNA: TGCAGCGTTGGGGGACAGGGGGCCGGGGCTGAAGCTTTCTTT. Amino acid sequence: CSVGGQGAGAEAFF.

The chain recombines TRBV2 with TRBJ2-7, with 10 positions matching TRBD2. Looked up from germline, CDR1 is SNHLY and CDR2 is FYNNEI. V lost 8 bases and J lost 12; bases outside the gene matches: 13. The CDR3 contains 13 residues. In DNA, the CDR3 is TGTGCCAGCGGGGCACTAGCGGGAAATAAGGGGTACTTC. Protein sequence: CASGALAGNKGYF.

The chain links TRBV18 to TRBJ2-4; 8 nucleotides match TRBD2. The CDR3 runs to 17 residues. From germline, CDR1 is KGHSH and CDR2 LQKENI. Trimming at V came to 3 bases and at J to 3 bases, leaving 10 bases not matched to a gene. The CDR3: CASSPLGGRMDKNIQYF. CDR3 in DNA: TGTGCCAGCTCACCCCTGGGCGGGAGGATGGACAAAAACATTCAGTACTTC.

V gene TRBV15 combines with J gene TRBJ2-5; TRBD1 might be the D (5 bases). The germline CDR1 and CDR2 sequences are LNHNV and YYDKDF (reference sequence). The V end lost 1 base, the J end lost 3 bases, and 9 bases lay between the germline ends. The CDR3 loop spans 14 amino acids. In DNA, the CDR3 is TGTGCCACCAGCAGAGGGGGCGACGAAGAGACCCAGTACTTC. Encoded protein: CATSRGGDEETQYF.

This chain joins TRBV5-1 and TRBJ2-7; 10 nucleotides agree with TRBD2. The ends lost 1 base at V and 6 bases at J; junction bases unmatched: 7. The CDR3 is made up of 15 amino acids. Germline CDR1 reads SGHRS; CDR2 reads YFSETQ. CDR3 DNA sequence: TGCGCCAGCAGCTTGTCTAGCGGGAGTCCTTCCGAGCAGTACTTC. Translation: CASSLSSGSPSEQYF.

The chain combines TRBV7-3 with TRBJ2-1, with TRBD2 as a possible D gene (6 bases). V was trimmed by 5 bases and J by 7 bases, leaving 12 bases between them. The germline V gene has CDR1 SGHTA and CDR2 FQGTGA. The CDR3 length is 13 residues. In DNA form, the CDR3 reads TGTGCCAGCAGCCCGGGACTTCGGAATGAGCAGTTCTTC. Protein: CASSPGLRNEQFF.

This clone was found once. The chain has TRBV19 and TRBJ1-1; D gene unclear. The germline V and J ends were trimmed by 5 bases and 0 bases, with 13 bases remaining between them. From germline, CDR1 is LNHDA and CDR2 SQIVND (reference sequence). The CDR3 runs 15 residues. The CDR3 loop is CASSLEGLMNTEAFF. The CDR3, as DNA: TGTGCCAGTAGTTTGGAGGGCTTGATGAACACTGAAGCTTTCTTT. Variable domain in full (rest from reference TRBV19 and TRBJ1-1): DGGITQSPKYLFRKEGQNVTLSCEQNLNHDAMYWYRQDPGQGLRLIYYSQIVNDFQKGDIAEGYSVSREKKESFPLTVTSAQKNPTAFYLCASSLEGLMNTEAFFGQGTRLTVV.

This clone has only a few counts. The chain is built from TRBV29-1 and TRBJ2-1; 7 bases align to TRBD2. V was pared by 2 bases and J by 10 bases, with 8 bases of the junction left unmatched. There are 13 residues in the CDR3. CDR1 and CDR2 from the germline V gene are SQVTM and ANQGSEA. CDR3 DNA: TGCAGCGTTGAATCGGCGACTAGCATCGAGCAGTTCTTC. Protein product: CSVESATSIEQFF.

The V call is TRBV11-2, the J call TRBJ2-7; D not certain. Germline V gives CDR1 SGHAT, CDR2 FQNNGV. Trimming pared 3 bases from V and 3 bases from J, leaving 15 bases between. The CDR3 runs to 15 residues. CDR3 amino acids: CASSLGIGPDYEQYF. Written as DNA, the CDR3 is TGTGCCAGCAGCTTGGGGATAGGACCGGACTACGAGCAGTACTTC.

The V and J genes are TRBV6-4 and TRBJ2-5, with 10 bases identical to TRBD1. Germline V gene data show CDR1 as MRHNA and CDR2 as SNTAGT. This CDR3 has 16 amino acids. Germline trimming cut 4 bases from V and 3 bases from J; bases unmatched to any gene: 8. CDR3 protein: CASSGSGQGTEETQYF. CDR3 bases: TGTGCCAGCAGTGGGTCGGGACAGGGGACCGAAGAGACCCAGTACTTC.

The rearrangement uses TRBV6-1 and TRBJ2-1; D unresolved. The germline CDR1 and CDR2 sequences are MNHNS and SASEGT. The CDR3 length is 14 residues. V was clipped by 7 bases and J by 8 bases, with 18 bases between them. Here the CDR3 DNA reads TGTGCCAGCACGTGGACCCTGGCCGCCGATGAGCAGTTCTTC. It is translated as CASTWTLAADEQFF.

V usage is TRBV6-4 and J usage is TRBJ2-2; D gene uncertain. This CDR3 region has 14 residues. V lost 4 bases, J lost 1 base, and 7 bases lay in between. Germline-derived CDR1 and CDR2 are MRHNA and SNTAGT. CDR3 residues: CASSVGVNTGELFF. Here the CDR3 DNA reads TGTGCCAGCAGTGTAGGCGTGAACACCGGGGAGCTGTTTTTT.

As concerns this clone: This specimen includes other DNA sequences encoding the same CDR3. The V gene is TRBV5-6, the J gene TRBJ2-7; no clear D gene. The CDR3 has 14 residues. Germline lookup yields CDR1 SGHDT and CDR2 YYEEEE. V lost 0 bases, J lost 2 bases, and 9 bases lay in between. Here the CDR3 DNA reads TGTGCCAGCAGCTTGGCGGCCGGTACCTACGAGCAGTACTTC. Translating gives CASSLAAGTYEQYF.

The chain carries TRBV4-1 and TRBJ2-6, with D possibly matching TRBD2 (6 bases). Germline V gene lookup returns CDR1 MGHRA and CDR2 YSYEKL. The CDR3 length is 18 residues. The V end lost 4 bases, the J end lost 1 base, and 17 bases lay between the germline ends. CDR3 sequence: CASSPTEGLVSGANVLTF. As DNA, the CDR3 is TGCGCCAGCAGCCCGACGGAGGGTCTAGTATCTGGGGCCAACGTCCTGACTTTC.

V is TRBV11-2 and J is TRBJ2-5; D perhaps matches TRBD2 (7 bases). This CDR3 contains 15 residues. CDR1 SGHAT and CDR2 FQNNGV come from the germline V gene. Trimming cost V 3 bases and J 7 bases, with 18 bases left between them. The chain's CDR3 is CASSLARGAPGTQYF. CDR3 sequence (DNA): TGTGCCAGCAGCTTGGCCCGGGGGGCCCCGGGGACCCAGTACTTC. The full variable domain, rest sourced from reference TRBV11-2 and TRBJ2-5, is EAGVAQSPRYKIIEKRQSVAFWCNPISGHATLYWYQQILGQGPKLLIQFQNNGVVDDSQLPKDRFSAERLKGVDSTLKIQPAKLEDSAVYLCASSLARGAPGTQYFGPGTRLLVL.

This clone occurred once. The chain has TRBV6-5 and TRBJ2-1; D gene unclear. The length of the CDR3 is 11 residues. The germline CDR1 and CDR2 sequences are MNHEY and SVGAGI. V shed 4 bases and J shed 12 bases, with 10 bases lying between them. The CDR3 DNA follows: TGTGCCAGCAGTTCTGGCCTGGGGCAGTTCTTC. Residues: CASSSGLGQFF.

This chain connects TRBV14 to TRBJ2-5; 7 nucleotides agree with TRBD1. V lost 3 bases and J lost 5; bases outside the gene matches: 6. CDR1 and CDR2 from the germline V gene are SGHDN and FVKESK. The length of the CDR3 is 14 residues. CDR3 sequence reads: CASSHQGVRETQYF. As DNA, the CDR3 is TGTGCCAGCAGCCACCAGGGGGTGAGGGAGACCCAGTACTTC.

The chain couples TRBV28 to TRBJ2-7; no reliable D call. CDR3 length equals 13 residues. Trimming pared 3 bases from V and 3 bases from J, leaving 9 bases between. Germline V gene lookup returns CDR1 MDHEN and CDR2 SYDVKM. The CDR3 sequence: CASSFALGYEQYF. The CDR3, as DNA: TGTGCCAGCAGTTTTGCGCTTGGCTACGAGCAGTACTTC.

The chain employs TRBV2 and TRBJ2-7; 7 bases map to TRBD1. The V and J ends lost 3 bases and 5 bases, in that order; junction bases with no gene match: 7. Per the germline V gene, CDR1 is SNHLY and CDR2 is FYNNEI. The CDR3 runs to 14 residues. The CDR3: CASSERDRVHEQYF. The CDR3, as DNA: TGTGCCAGCAGTGAGCGCGACAGGGTCCACGAGCAGTACTTC.

The chain uses TRBV2 and TRBJ2-7, with 9 bases that match TRBD2. The CDR3 extends over 16 amino acids. V lost 6 bases, J lost 6 bases, and 15 bases stayed unmatched. CDR1 and CDR2 (germline): SNHLY, FYNNEI. This CDR3 is CASSITGGLASSEQYF. The CDR3 DNA reads as TGTGCCAGCAGCATAACCGGGGGACTAGCTTCGTCCGAGCAGTACTTC. Combining the CDR3 with reference TRBV2 and TRBJ2-7 gives the whole variable domain EPEVTQTPSHQVTQMGQEVILRCVPISNHLYFYWYRQILGQKVEFLVSFYNNEISEKSEIFDDQFSVERPDGSNFTLKIRSTKLEDSAMYFCASSITGGLASSEQYFGPGTRLTVT.